These 30 T cell receptor beta chains originate from one sample sequenced in a study of T cell changes during pregnancy in multiple sclerosis. TCRdb keeps only in-frame clones here, not all; method: immunoSEQ multiplex PCR. The sample carries about 44,000 clones, 80% to 95% recorded once. Sequenced material: CD4+ T cells from peripheral blood mononuclear cells, taken before pregnancy. The receptors derive from a female donor with multiple sclerosis, enrolled in a pregnancy study.

The J gene is TRBJ2-3, the V gene TRBV28; D is perhaps TRBD2 (6 bases). The CDR3 loop spans 14 amino acids. Looked up from germline, CDR1 is MDHEN and CDR2 is SYDVKM. V was pared by 3 bases and J by 2 bases, with 9 bases between. CDR3 in amino acids: CASSLGLITDTQYF. The CDR3 DNA reads as TGTGCCAGCAGTTTGGGACTCATCACAGATACGCAGTATTTT. Full variable domain (remainder filled in from reference TRBV28 and TRBJ2-3): DVKVTQSSRYLVKRTGEKVFLECVQDMDHENMFWYRQDPGLGLRLIYFSYDVKMKEKGDIPEGYSVSREKKERFSLILESASTNQTSMYLCASSLGLITDTQYFGPGTRLTVL.

This rearrangement joins TRBV19 to TRBJ2-7; D is unresolved. With 5 bases removed from V and 0 bases from J, the gap between germline ends came to 14 bases. This CDR3 comprises 15 residues. The germline CDR1 and CDR2 sequences are LNHDA and SQIVND (reference sequence). CDR3 bases: TGTGCCAGTAGTCTCTCGAGAGTTACCTCCTACGAGCAGTACTTC. Translated: CASSLSRVTSYEQYF.

This rearrangement joins TRBV9 to TRBJ2-1; 14 nucleotides line up with TRBD2. The CDR3 runs to 18 residues. From germline, CDR1 is SGDLS and CDR2 YYNGEE. J gave up 0 bases and V 0 bases, and 2 bases lay outside the gene matches. CDR3 DNA: TGTGCCAGCAGCGTAGGGGGACTAGCGGGAGTCTCCTACAATGAGCAGTTCTTC. This sequence encodes CASSVGGLAGVSYNEQFF. Variable domain in full (rest from reference TRBV9 and TRBJ2-1): DSGVTQTPKHLITATGQRVTLRCSPRSGDLSVYWYQQSLDQGLQFLIQYYNGEERAKGNILERFSAQQFPDLHSELNLSSLELGDSALYFCASSVGGLAGVSYNEQFFGPGTRLTVL.

The rearrangement links TRBV19 to TRBJ2-5; 8 bases match TRBD2. The CDR3 covers 14 residues. J lost 5 bases, V lost 3 bases, and 5 bases had no gene match. Germline values: CDR1 LNHDA, CDR2 SQIVND (reference sequence). The CDR3 coding sequence is TGTGCCAGTAGTATCGGCGGGGGGTCGGAGACCCAGTACTTC. Protein: CASSIGGGSETQYF.

The chain uses TRBV4-1 and TRBJ2-7; 13 bases agree with TRBD2. J was trimmed by 6 bases and V by 1 base; bases with no gene match: 6. CDR1 MGHRA and CDR2 YSYEKL come from the germline V gene. The CDR3 loop spans 16 amino acids. The DNA of the CDR3 is TGCGCCAGCAGCCAAGCGGGACTAGCGGGACTACGCGAGCAGTACTTC. The encoded protein is CASSQAGLAGLREQYF.

The rearrangement joins TRBV19 to TRBJ2-7; 13 nucleotides line up with TRBD2. CDR1 and CDR2 (germline): LNHDA, SQIVND (reference sequence). The CDR3 covers 16 residues. The J segment lost 7 bases and the V segment lost 3 bases, leaving 9 bases of the junction unmatched. In DNA, the CDR3 is TGTGCCAGTAGTATTGGGACTAGCGGGATCGGTTCAGAGCAGTACTTC. Its translation: CASSIGTSGIGSEQYF. Full variable domain (remainder filled in from reference TRBV19 and TRBJ2-7): DGGITQSPKYLFRKEGQNVTLSCEQNLNHDAMYWYRQDPGQGLRLIYYSQIVNDFQKGDIAEGYSVSREKKESFPLTVTSAQKNPTAFYLCASSIGTSGIGSEQYFGPGTRLTVT.

The V call is TRBV25-1, the J call TRBJ2-7, with 16 bases fitting TRBD2. The V and J ends lost 6 bases and 4 bases, in that order; junction bases with no gene match: 3. The CDR3 covers 15 residues. CDR1 is MGHDK and CDR2 is SYGVNS in the germline V gene. The CDR3 DNA reads TGTGCCAGCAGCGCGGGACTAGCGGGAGGGTACGAGCAGTACTTC. This sequence encodes CASSAGLAGGYEQYF.

V and J are TRBV21-1 and TRBJ2-7; no check of the table's D call, TRBD2, against the DNA was made. TRBV21-1 is a pseudogene segment. The CDR3 loop spans 9 amino acids. CDR3 coding DNA: TGTGCCCTCACTTGCGAGCAGTACTTC. This translates into CALTCEQYF.

The chain recombines TRBV7-2 with TRBJ2-4; a possible D gene is TRBD2 (6 bases). The CDR3 sequence is 15 residues long. Between the trimmed V and J ends, which lost 5 bases and 1 base, there was a span of 12 bases. Germline CDR1 is SGHTA and CDR2 is FQGNSA. As DNA, the CDR3 is TGTGCCAGCAGCCGGGGCGGGGCGGCCAAAAACATTCAGTACTTC. Its protein is CASSRGGAAKNIQYF.

The CDR3 loop is CASSFTGINQPQHF. DNA of the CDR3: TGTGCCAGCAGTTTTACAGGGATCAATCAGCCCCAGCATTTT. The V gene is TRBV27, the J gene TRBJ1-5; weak D call: TRBD1 (6 bases). Germline V CDR1 and CDR2: MNHEY, SMNVEV (reference sequence). The ends were cut back, 3 bases at V and 3 bases at J, with 9 bases in the middle. The CDR3 spans 14 residues.

The chain couples TRBV25-1 to TRBJ1-6; D possibly corresponds to TRBD1 (5 bases). CDR3 length: 14 amino acids. Germline-derived CDR1 and CDR2 are MGHDK and SYGVNS. V was shortened by 6 bases and J by 7 bases, with 13 bases between the two germline ends. This chain's CDR3 is CASSSGLSNSPLHF. CDR3 bases: TGTGCCAGCAGCTCGGGACTGTCGAATTCACCCCTCCACTTT.

Points on this clone: This specimen includes other DNA sequences encoding the same CDR3. The rearrangement uses TRBV6-5 and TRBJ2-2; tentatively, D is TRBD2 (6 bases). The CDR3 length is 16 residues. Germline CDR1 is MNHEY and CDR2 is SVGAGI. Trimming removed 2 bases from V and 0 bases from J, with 10 bases in between. The CDR3 DNA sequence: TGTGCCAGCAGTTACGGTCGGGGGACGAACACCGGGGAGCTGTTTTTT. Amino acids: CASSYGRGTNTGELFF.

The chain links TRBV5-5 to TRBJ1-5; no reliable D call. The CDR3 is 16 amino acids. The V end lost 2 bases, the J end lost 0 bases, and 12 bases lay between the germline ends. The germline V gene encodes CDR1 SGHKS and CDR2 YYEKEE (reference sequence). CDR3 sequence: CASSFSGGNSNQPQHF. The CDR3 DNA follows: TGTGCCAGCAGCTTTTCAGGCGGGAATAGCAATCAGCCCCAGCATTTT.

This chain joins TRBV19 and TRBJ2-5; a weak D match, TRBD1 (5 bases). The CDR3 consists of 11 residues. The germline gives CDR1 LNHDA, CDR2 SQIVND (reference sequence). V lost 7 bases and J lost 5, with 8 bases in between. The CDR3 spells CASNSGETQYF. The CDR3 nucleotides are TGTGCCAGTAATTCAGGGGAGACCCAGTACTTC.

This rearrangement joins TRBV27 to TRBJ2-2, with TRBD1 matching over 8 bases. The CDR3 is 17 residues long. V shed 7 bases and J 4 bases; nucleotides not matched to a gene: 14. Germline CDR1 MNHEY, CDR2 SMNVEV (reference sequence). CDR3 nucleotides: TGTGCCAGCAAACGGAATAAACGGGACAGGTTCACCGGGGAGCTGTTTTTT. As protein: CASKRNKRDRFTGELFF.

V usage is TRBV6-6 and J usage is TRBJ1-1; TRBD1 might be the D (5 bases). CDR1 MNHNY and CDR2 SVGAGI come from the germline V gene (reference sequence). Trimming left V 3 bases short and J 11 bases short, with 10 bases between. CDR3 length equals 11 residues. The CDR3 sequence: CASSYGGEAFF. In DNA form, the CDR3 reads TGTGCCAGCAGTTATGGGGGGGAGGCTTTCTTT.

This clone was found once. The chain employs TRBV7-9 and TRBJ1-6; D remains unclear. V shed 0 bases and J shed 7 bases, with 10 bases lying between them. The CDR3 runs to 15 residues. In germline, CDR1 is SEHNR, CDR2 FQNEAQ (reference sequence). The CDR3 sequence: CASSLARTANSPLHF. The DNA of the CDR3 is TGTGCCAGCAGCTTAGCCAGGACTGCCAATTCACCCCTCCACTTT.

The chain has TRBV5-5 and TRBJ1-4; 7 bases are shared with TRBD1. The CDR3 is 14 amino acids. Trimming removed 4 bases from V and 4 bases from J; junction bases left unmatched: 4. Germline V gene data show CDR1 as SGHKS and CDR2 as YYEKEE (reference sequence). The CDR3 DNA reads TGTGCCAGCAGCCGACAGGGTATTAATGAAAAACTGTTTTTT. This sequence encodes CASSRQGINEKLFF.

The rearrangement links TRBV27 to TRBJ2-1, with TRBD1 matching 9 bases. There are 14 residues in the CDR3. J was trimmed by 4 bases and V by 6 bases; bases with no gene match: 4. In germline, CDR1 is MNHEY, CDR2 SMNVEV (reference sequence). As DNA, the CDR3 is TGTGCCAGCAGGCCGACAGGGGGGTACAATGAGCAGTTCTTC. This sequence encodes CASRPTGGYNEQFF.

The chain uses TRBV30 and TRBJ1-5; D is possibly TRBD1 (6 bases). The CDR3 has 13 amino acids. With 3 bases removed from V and 3 bases from J, the gap between germline ends came to 9 bases. Germline V gene data show CDR1 as GTSNPN and CDR2 as SVGIG (reference sequence). The CDR3 bases are TGTGCCTGGAGCGGGGACACCAATCAGCCCCAGCATTTT. Translated, it gives CAWSGDTNQPQHF.

The chain links TRBV2 to TRBJ2-3, with 9 bases lining up with TRBD2. The CDR3 loop spans 19 amino acids. The trim removed 2 bases at V and 0 bases at J, leaving 12 bases unmatched. Germline loops: CDR1 SNHLY, CDR2 FYNNEI. CDR3 bases: TGTGCCAGCAGTGAAACAGGATTAGCGGGGGTTCTTAGCACAGATACGCAGTATTTT. The encoded protein is CASSETGLAGVLSTDTQYF.

This chain connects TRBV4-1 to TRBJ2-5; 12 bases line up with TRBD2. With the DNA end fitting TRBJ2-7 better, the J assignment may be wrong. The CDR3 extends over 18 amino acids. Germline loops: CDR1 MGHRA, CDR2 YSYEKL. CDR3 nucleotide sequence: TGCGCCAGCAGCTCAAGGGAACTAGCGGGAGGTCCCGTCTACGAGCAGTACTTC. Amino acids: CASSSRELAGGPVYEQYF.

This chain links TRBV28 with TRBJ1-2, with unresolved D. Germline CDR1 reads MDHEN; CDR2 reads SYDVKM. V was shortened by 5 bases and J by 4 bases, with 14 bases between the two germline ends. The CDR3 has 14 amino acids. CDR3 residues: CASSPPGGGYGYTF. The CDR3 coding sequence is TGTGCCAGCAGTCCACCGGGAGGAGGCTATGGCTACACCTTC.

The rearrangement uses TRBV2 and TRBJ2-7; 12 bases match TRBD2. CDR3 length: 15 residues. The V segment lost 7 bases and the J segment 2 bases; nucleotides outside the gene matches: 6. The germline V gene has CDR1 SNHLY and CDR2 FYNNEI. The CDR3 DNA reads as TGTGCCAGCAAAGGGACTAGCGGGCGGGCCTACGAGCAGTACTTC. Translated, it gives CASKGTSGRAYEQYF.

The chain links TRBV7-2 to TRBJ1-3; D unresolved. The V gene's germline CDR1 is SGHTA and CDR2 FQGNSA. V was trimmed by 2 bases and J by 7 bases, leaving 12 bases between them. The CDR3 contains 14 residues. This chain's CDR3 is CASSLSLSPNTIYF. The CDR3 region has the DNA TGTGCCAGCAGCTTATCGTTGTCTCCGAACACCATATATTTT.

This clone came up once. This rearrangement joins TRBV5-1 to TRBJ2-7; D might be TRBD1 (5 bases). The V end lost 4 bases, the J end lost 0 bases, and 14 bases lay between the germline ends. Germline CDR1 is SGHRS and CDR2 is YFSETQ. CDR3 length: 15 amino acids. The CDR3, as DNA: TGCGCCAGCAGCCCCCAGGGATCGGTCTCCTACGAGCAGTACTTC. Protein: CASSPQGSVSYEQYF.

This chain connects TRBV28 to TRBJ2-5; possible D gene TRBD2, 6 bases. From germline, CDR1 is MDHEN and CDR2 SYDVKM. Trimming took 6 bases from V and 0 from J, leaving 14 bases between them. The CDR3 contains 15 residues. The CDR3 spells CASSQTGTHQETQYF. CDR3 coding DNA: TGTGCCAGCAGCCAAACCGGGACTCACCAAGAGACCCAGTACTTC. Complete variable domain (other parts from reference TRBV28 and TRBJ2-5): DVKVTQSSRYLVKRTGEKVFLECVQDMDHENMFWYRQDPGLGLRLIYFSYDVKMKEKGDIPEGYSVSREKKERFSLILESASTNQTSMYLCASSQTGTHQETQYFGPGTRLLVL.

This chain connects TRBV6-6 to TRBJ2-2, with 7 bases matching TRBD1. Trimming cost V 9 bases and J 4 bases; bases outside gene matches: 8. The CDR3 has 14 residues. The germline gives CDR1 MNHNY, CDR2 SVGAGI (reference sequence). Written as DNA, the CDR3 is TGTGCCAGTACACAGGGGAGAACCACCGGGGAGCTGTTTTTT. Translated, it gives CASTQGRTTGELFF.

The J gene is TRBJ2-2, the V gene TRBV2; 11 bases line up with TRBD2. Germline CDR1 SNHLY, CDR2 FYNNEI. The CDR3 has 15 residues. The J segment lost 2 bases and the V segment lost 6 bases, leaving 2 bases of the junction unmatched. This CDR3 is CASRRLAGNTGELFF. The CDR3 DNA follows: TGTGCCAGCAGGAGACTAGCGGGAAACACCGGGGAGCTGTTTTTT.

The chain uses TRBV6-6 and TRBJ1-6, with a tentative D call TRBD1 (6 bases). Trimming removed 4 bases from V and 10 bases from J, with 17 bases in between. CDR3 length: 15 residues. Germline CDR1 is MNHNY and CDR2 is SVGAGI (reference sequence). CDR3 DNA: TGTGCCAGCAGTTCCGCGGAAGGGGGTGGCTCACCCCTCCACTTT. This encodes CASSSAEGGGSPLHF.